There are a few counts of the clone carrying this TCR beta chain. Compared with germline, one end of the junction differs, possibly owing to a read error. Blood RNA came from unsorted whole blood; germline DNA was also extracted. Patients had chronic HBV infection and were treatment-naive. This entry belongs to a study of tumor-infiltrating lymphocytes in primary liver carcinoma. Background on the study: Patients of both sexes were 30 to 69 years old.

Per the germline V gene, CDR1 is LGHNA and CDR2 is YSLEER. The CDR3 runs 13 residues. The researchers produced TCR beta cDNA from around 500 ng total RNA with a constant-region primer. Nested multiplex PCR, run for three rounds with slightly modified ARM-PCR, yielded TCR beta libraries. TRBV1-TRBV30 forward primers paired with a C-beta reverse primer were used in the first two PCR rounds, which ran roughly 10 cycles each. TCRdb redid the calling of the multiplex PCR reads with MiXCR, one entry per CDR3 protein. The sample yields some 320,000 distinct CDR3 sequences, roughly two thirds seen once. The gene calls are TRBV4-3 and TRBJ1-6; D is uncertain. The TCR was taken from a man between 40 and 49 years old with primary liver carcinoma and hepatitis B virus infection. Sequencing used peripheral blood. CDR3 nucleotides: TGCACCAGCAGCCAAGATTTAAGCTCACCCCTCCACTTT. Its protein product is CTSSQDLSSPLHF.